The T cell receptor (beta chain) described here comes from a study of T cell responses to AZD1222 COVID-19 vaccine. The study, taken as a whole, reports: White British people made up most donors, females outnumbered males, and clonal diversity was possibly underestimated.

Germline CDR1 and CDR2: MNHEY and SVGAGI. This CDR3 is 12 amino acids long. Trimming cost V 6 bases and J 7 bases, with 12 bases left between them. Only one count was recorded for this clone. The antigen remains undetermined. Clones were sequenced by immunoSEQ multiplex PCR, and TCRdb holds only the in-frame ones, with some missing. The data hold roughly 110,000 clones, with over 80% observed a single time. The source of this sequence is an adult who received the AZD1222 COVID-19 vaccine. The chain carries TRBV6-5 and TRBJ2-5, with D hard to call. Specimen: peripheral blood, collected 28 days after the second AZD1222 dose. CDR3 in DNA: TGTGCCAGCAGGAAAATGAGAGGGACCCAGTACTTC. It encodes CASRKMRGTQYF.